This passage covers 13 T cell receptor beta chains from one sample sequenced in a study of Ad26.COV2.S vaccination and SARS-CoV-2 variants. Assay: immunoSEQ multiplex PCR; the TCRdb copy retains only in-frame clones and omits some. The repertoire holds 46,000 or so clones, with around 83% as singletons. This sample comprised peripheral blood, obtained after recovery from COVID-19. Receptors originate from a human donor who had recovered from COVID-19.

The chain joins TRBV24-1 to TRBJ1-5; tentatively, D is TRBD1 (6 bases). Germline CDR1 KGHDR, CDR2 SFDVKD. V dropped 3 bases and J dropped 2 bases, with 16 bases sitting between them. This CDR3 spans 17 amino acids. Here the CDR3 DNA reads TGTGCCACCAGTGATGCGACAGGTCGGGGCGGCAATCAGCCCCAGCATTTT. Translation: CATSDATGRGGNQPQHF.

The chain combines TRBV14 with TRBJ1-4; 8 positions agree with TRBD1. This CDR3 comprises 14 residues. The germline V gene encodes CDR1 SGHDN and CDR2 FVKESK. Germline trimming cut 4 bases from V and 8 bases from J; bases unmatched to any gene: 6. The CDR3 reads CASSPGQGREKLFF. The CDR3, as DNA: TGTGCCAGCAGCCCAGGACAGGGACGAGAAAAACTGTTTTTT.

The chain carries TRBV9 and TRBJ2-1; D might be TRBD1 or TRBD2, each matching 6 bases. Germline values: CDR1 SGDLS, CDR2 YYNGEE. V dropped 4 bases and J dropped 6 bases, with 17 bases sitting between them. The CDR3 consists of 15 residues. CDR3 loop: CASSPRGQSPNEQFF. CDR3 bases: TGTGCCAGCAGCCCCCGGGGGCAATCCCCCAATGAGCAGTTCTTC.

The CDR3 reads CASSVGQTYEQYF. The CDR3 DNA follows: TGTGCCAGCAGCGTCGGACAGACCTACGAGCAGTACTTC. The chain carries TRBV11-1 and TRBJ2-7, with D perhaps TRBD1 (6 bases). V was cut by 5 bases and J by 2 bases, with 10 bases left in between. The CDR3 loop spans 13 amino acids. Germline values: CDR1 SGHAT, CDR2 FQDESV (reference sequence). Drawing the rest from reference TRBV11-1 and TRBJ2-7, the complete variable domain is EAEVAQSPRYKITEKSQAVAFWCDPISGHATLYWYRQILGQGPELLVQFQDESVVDDSQLPKDRFSAERLKGVDSTLKIQPAELGDSAMYLCASSVGQTYEQYFGPGTRLTVT.

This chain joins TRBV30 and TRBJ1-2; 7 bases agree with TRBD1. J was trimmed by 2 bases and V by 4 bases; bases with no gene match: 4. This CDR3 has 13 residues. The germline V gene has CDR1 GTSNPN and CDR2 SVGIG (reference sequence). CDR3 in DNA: TGTGCCTGGACTCAGGGGGGAAACTATGGCTACACCTTC. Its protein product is CAWTQGGNYGYTF.

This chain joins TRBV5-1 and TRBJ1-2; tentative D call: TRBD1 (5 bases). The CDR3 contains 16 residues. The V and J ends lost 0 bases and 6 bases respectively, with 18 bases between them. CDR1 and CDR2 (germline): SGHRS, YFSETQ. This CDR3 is CASSLGSGSRRDGYTF. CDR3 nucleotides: TGCGCCAGCAGCTTGGGCTCAGGGTCTCGAAGGGATGGCTACACCTTC.

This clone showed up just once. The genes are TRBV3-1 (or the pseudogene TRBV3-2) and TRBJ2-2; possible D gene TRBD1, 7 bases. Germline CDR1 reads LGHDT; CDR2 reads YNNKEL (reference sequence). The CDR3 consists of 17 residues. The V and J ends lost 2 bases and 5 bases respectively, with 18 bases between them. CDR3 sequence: CASSQSQGRPGTGELFF. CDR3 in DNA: TGTGCCAGCAGCCAATCACAGGGGAGGCCTGGGACCGGGGAGCTGTTTTTT.

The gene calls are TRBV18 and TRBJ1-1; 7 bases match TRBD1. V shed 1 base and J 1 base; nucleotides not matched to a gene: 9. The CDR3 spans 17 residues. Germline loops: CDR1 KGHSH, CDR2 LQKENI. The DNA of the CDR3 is TGTGCCAGCTCACCACAGGGGACAGTCAGGACGAACACTGAAGCTTTCTTT. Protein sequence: CASSPQGTVRTNTEAFF. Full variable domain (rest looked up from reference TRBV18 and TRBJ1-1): NAGVMQNPRHLVRRRGQEARLRCSPMKGHSHVYWYRQLPEEGLKFMVYLQKENIIDESGMPKERFSAEFPKEGPSILRIQQVVRGDSAAYFCASSPQGTVRTNTEAFFGQGTRLTVV.

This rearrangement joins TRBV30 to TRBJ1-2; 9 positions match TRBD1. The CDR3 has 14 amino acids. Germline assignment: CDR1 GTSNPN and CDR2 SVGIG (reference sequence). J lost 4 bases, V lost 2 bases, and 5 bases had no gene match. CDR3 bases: TGTGCCTGGAGTCACAGGGGGCTGCCCTATGGCTACACCTTC. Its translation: CAWSHRGLPYGYTF.

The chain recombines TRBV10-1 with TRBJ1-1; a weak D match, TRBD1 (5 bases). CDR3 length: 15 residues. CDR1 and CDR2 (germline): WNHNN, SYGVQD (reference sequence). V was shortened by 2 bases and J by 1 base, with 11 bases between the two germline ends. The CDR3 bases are TGCGCCAGCAGTGAGGCCGGAGGGGCGAACACTGAAGCTTTCTTT. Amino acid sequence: CASSEAGGANTEAFF.

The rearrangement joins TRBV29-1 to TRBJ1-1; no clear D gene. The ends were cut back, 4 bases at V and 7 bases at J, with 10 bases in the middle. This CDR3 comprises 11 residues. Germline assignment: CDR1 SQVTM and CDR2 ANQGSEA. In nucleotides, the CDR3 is TGCAGCGTTGGGGTGGAGTTTGAAGCTTTCTTT. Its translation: CSVGVEFEAFF.

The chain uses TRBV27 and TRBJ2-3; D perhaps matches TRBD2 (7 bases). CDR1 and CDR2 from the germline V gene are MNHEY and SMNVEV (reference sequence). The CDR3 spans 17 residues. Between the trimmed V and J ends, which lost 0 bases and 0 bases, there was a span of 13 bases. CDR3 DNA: TGTGCCAGCAGTTTATCGTGGGGGGGGGCCAGCACAGATACGCAGTATTTT. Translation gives CASSLSWGGASTDTQYF.

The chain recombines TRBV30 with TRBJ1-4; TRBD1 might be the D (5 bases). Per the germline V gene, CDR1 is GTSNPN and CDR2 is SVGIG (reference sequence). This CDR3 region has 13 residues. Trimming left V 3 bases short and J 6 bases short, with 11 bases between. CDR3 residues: CAWSRQQYEKLFF. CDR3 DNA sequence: TGTGCCTGGAGCAGACAGCAGTATGAAAAACTGTTTTTT.